What follows is one TCR beta chain and its context. It has no known antigen specificity. Per-base quality was not reported, and no clone a single base away is much larger than it. The data are from a study of blood T cell repertoires in COVID-19 (dated by TCRdb to 2019 to 2021). Regarding the research as a whole: Collaborator samples came from the United States, Italy and Spain and covered acute and convalescent phases of COVID-19. The prospective study material was composed of cDNA or gDNA derived from T cells, B-cell-depleted T cells, or PBMCs. The dataset comprised deeply sampled blood TCRbeta repertoires from subjects exposed to, actively infected with, or recovered from COVID-19. The repertoires were made available in a free public database intended to serve as a resource for research on the immune response to SARS-CoV-2. The samples were drawn from the first 160 participants of the ongoing ImmuneRACE study and from 950 to 1,500 subjects provided by 6 global collaborators. A de-identified subject ID, COVID-19 status, age in years and sex were almost always included in the sample metadata. Where HLA class I and class II types were available, the types were taken from metadata supplied by the sample provider, not from assay-based typing. Findings and caveats that apply to the study as a whole: How much clinical and demographic metadata was included differed by source and by participant, and the metadata was provided uncurated.

One collaborating source in Seattle enrolled patients during active infection and followed them longitudinally through the course of disease. Collaborating institutions collected whole blood in K2EDTA tubes following their own protocols. For TCRbeta analysis, collaborators shipped samples in one of three forms: frozen whole blood, isolated PBMCs, or DNA extracted from either of those sample types. The immunoSEQ Assay, a bias-controlled multiplex PCR, was used to amplify TCRbeta CDR3 regions from genomic DNA. In the original analysis: The number of nucleated cells in each sample was estimated from the amplification of reference gene primers within the assay. Sequence reads were collapsed and filtered to measure the absolute abundance of every unique TCRbeta CDR3 rearrangement. Productive Simpson clonality was computed per sample as the square root of Simpson's diversity index over productive rearrangements. In TCRdb, the immuneACCESS table is reduced to in-frame sequences with V and J assigned. These tables do not hold every clone; where another copy was compared, an unresolved V gene accounts for under half, and the others remain unexplained. The D gene and trimming were derived from the DNA, and the V and J assignments and clone size from that table. This sample holds approximately 59,000 clones; approximately 78% were observed only once. Over 25% of the sample goes to the ten largest clones.

Source material: peripheral blood. The TCR was taken from a man between 60 and 75 years old with COVID-19, enrolled during active disease.

The CDR3 protein sequence reads: CASSVGQGSTSTGELFF. The bases are TGTGCCAGCAGCGTCGGACAGGGTTCTACTTCCACCGGGGAGCTGTTTTTT. This chain joins TRBV9 to TRBJ2-2, and 8 junctional nucleotides match TRBD1. CDR1 and CDR2 are drawn from the germline V gene: SGDLS, YYNGEE. Germline trimming amounts to 2 bases on V and 4 bases on J, with 10 as the count of junction bases outside the gene matches. Counted from cysteine to phenylalanine, this CDR3 has 17 amino acids. The only DNA kept is the CDR3, 51 bases in frame from the first base.